This TCR beta chain came from a study of T-cell memory formation after mild COVID-19. This clonotype showed up just a few times. TCRdb recomputed calls from the 5' RACE reads with MiXCR, one row per CDR3 protein. The repertoire holds 400,000 to 500,000 distinct CDR3 sequences, with approximately 19% as singletons. Germline V gene data show CDR1 as SGHVS and CDR2 as FQNEAQ. The CDR3 runs to 17 residues. The germline V and J ends were trimmed by 3 bases and 0 bases, with 16 bases remaining between them. This TCR came from a man between 18 and 29 years old who had mild COVID-19 (a few samples of this study predate the infection). Cell type and time point are not known. The rearrangement links TRBV7-8 to TRBJ2-3, with D possibly matching TRBD1 (6 bases). Sequencing input: PBMCs or a T cell subset sorted from them (not recorded which). The CDR3 loop reads CASSLNEAGASTDTQYF. CDR3 DNA sequence: TGTGCCAGCAGCTTGAACGAGGCAGGGGCAAGCACAGATACGCAGTATTTT.